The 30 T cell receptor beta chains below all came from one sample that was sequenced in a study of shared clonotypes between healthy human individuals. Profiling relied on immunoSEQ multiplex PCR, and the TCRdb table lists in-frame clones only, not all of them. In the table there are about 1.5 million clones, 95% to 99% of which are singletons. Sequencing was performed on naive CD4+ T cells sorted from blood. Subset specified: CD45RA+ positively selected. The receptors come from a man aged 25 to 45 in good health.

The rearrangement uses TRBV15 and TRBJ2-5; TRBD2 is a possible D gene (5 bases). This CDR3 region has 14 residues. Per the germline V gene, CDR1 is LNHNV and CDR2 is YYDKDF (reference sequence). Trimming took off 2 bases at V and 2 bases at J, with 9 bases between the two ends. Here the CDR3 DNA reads TGTGCCACCAGCAGAAGGACTGTTCAAGAGACCCAGTACTTC. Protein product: CATSRRTVQETQYF.

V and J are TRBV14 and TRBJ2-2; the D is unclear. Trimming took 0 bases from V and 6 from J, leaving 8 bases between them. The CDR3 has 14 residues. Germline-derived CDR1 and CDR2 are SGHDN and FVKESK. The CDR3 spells CASSQELASGELFF. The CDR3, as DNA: TGTGCCAGCAGCCAAGAATTGGCTTCCGGGGAGCTGTTTTTT.

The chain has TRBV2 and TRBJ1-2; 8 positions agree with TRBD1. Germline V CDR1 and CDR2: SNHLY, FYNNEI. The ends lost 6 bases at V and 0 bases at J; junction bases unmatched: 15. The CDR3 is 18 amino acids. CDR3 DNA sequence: TGTGCCAGCAGCTTGGACAGGGATCCTTATAAAGCTAACTATGGCTACACCTTC. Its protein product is CASSLDRDPYKANYGYTF.

The CDR3 reads CASAGTGTYEQYF. CDR3 nucleotides: TGCGCCAGTGCCGGGACAGGGACCTACGAGCAGTACTTC. This rearrangement joins TRBV10-1 to TRBJ2-7, with TRBD1 matching over 9 bases. This CDR3 has 13 residues. V dropped 9 bases and J dropped 2; count of bases not matched to a gene: 5. Per germline, CDR1 WNHNN and CDR2 SYGVQD (reference sequence).

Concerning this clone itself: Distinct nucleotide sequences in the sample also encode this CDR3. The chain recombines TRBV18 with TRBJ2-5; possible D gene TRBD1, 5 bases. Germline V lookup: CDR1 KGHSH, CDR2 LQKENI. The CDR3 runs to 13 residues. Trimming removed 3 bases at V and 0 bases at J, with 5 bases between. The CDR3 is CASSPDNQETQYF. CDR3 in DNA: TGTGCCAGCTCACCGGACAACCAAGAGACCCAGTACTTC.

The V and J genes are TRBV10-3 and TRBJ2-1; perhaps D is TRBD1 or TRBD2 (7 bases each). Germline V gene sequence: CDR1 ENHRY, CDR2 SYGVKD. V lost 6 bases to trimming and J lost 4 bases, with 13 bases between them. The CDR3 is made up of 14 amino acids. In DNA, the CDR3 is TGTGCCATCAGAAGCGGGACAGAATACAATGAGCAGTTCTTC. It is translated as CAIRSGTEYNEQFF.

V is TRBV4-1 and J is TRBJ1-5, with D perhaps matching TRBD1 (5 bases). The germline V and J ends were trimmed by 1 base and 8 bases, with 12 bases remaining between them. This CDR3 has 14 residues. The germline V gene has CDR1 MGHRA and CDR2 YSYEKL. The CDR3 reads CASSQGGGYEPQHF. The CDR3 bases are TGCGCCAGCAGCCAAGGGGGCGGGTACGAGCCCCAGCATTTT.

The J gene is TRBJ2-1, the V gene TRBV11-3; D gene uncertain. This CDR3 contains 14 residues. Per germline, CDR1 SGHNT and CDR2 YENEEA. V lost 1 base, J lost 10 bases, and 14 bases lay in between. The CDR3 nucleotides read TGTGCCAGCAGCTTAGCGGGTAGCCTACAAGAGCAGTTCTTC. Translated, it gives CASSLAGSLQEQFF.

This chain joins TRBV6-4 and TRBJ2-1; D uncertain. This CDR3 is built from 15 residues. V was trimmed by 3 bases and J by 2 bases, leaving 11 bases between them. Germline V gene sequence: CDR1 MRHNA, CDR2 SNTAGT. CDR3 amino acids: CASSEQSWTYNEQFF. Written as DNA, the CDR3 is TGTGCCAGCAGTGAACAGTCTTGGACCTACAATGAGCAGTTCTTC.

The CDR3 spells CASSSQTVTGSYEQYF. The CDR3 DNA follows: TGTGCCAGCAGTTCTCAGACAGTCACGGGCTCCTACGAGCAGTACTTC. The rearrangement links TRBV6-5 to TRBJ2-7, with D possibly being TRBD1 (5 bases). The length of the CDR3 is 16 residues. Trimming stripped 4 bases from V and 0 bases from J, with 16 bases between. Germline values: CDR1 MNHEY, CDR2 SVGAGI.

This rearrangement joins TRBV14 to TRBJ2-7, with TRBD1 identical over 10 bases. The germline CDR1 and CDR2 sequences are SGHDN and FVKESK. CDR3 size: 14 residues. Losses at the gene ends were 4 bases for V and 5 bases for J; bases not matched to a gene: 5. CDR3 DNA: TGTGCCAGCAGCCTGCCGGGACAGGGGAACGAGCAGTACTTC. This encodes CASSLPGQGNEQYF.

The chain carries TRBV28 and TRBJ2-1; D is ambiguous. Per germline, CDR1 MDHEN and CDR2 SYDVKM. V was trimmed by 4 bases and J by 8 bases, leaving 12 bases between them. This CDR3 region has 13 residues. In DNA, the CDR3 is TGTGCCAGCAGTTACCCCCCTAGTGATGAGCAGTTCTTC. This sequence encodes CASSYPPSDEQFF.

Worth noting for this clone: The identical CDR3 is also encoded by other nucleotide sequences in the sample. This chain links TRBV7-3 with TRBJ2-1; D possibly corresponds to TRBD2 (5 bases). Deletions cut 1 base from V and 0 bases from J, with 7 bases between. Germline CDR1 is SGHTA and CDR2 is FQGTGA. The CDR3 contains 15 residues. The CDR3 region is CASSLRSGSYNEQFF. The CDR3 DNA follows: TGTGCCAGCAGCTTAAGGAGCGGCTCCTACAATGAGCAGTTCTTC.

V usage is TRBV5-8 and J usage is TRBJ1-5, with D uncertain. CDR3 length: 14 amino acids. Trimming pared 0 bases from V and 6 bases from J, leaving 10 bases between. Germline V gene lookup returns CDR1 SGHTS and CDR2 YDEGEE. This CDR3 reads CASSLASGGQPQHF. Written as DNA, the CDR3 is TGTGCCAGCAGCTTGGCCTCAGGCGGTCAGCCCCAGCATTTT.

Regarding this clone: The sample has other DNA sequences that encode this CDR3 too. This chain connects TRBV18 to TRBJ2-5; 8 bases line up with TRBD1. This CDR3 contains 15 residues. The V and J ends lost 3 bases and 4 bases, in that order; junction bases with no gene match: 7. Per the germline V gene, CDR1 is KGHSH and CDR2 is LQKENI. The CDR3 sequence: CASSPPGQGGETQYF. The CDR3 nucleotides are TGTGCCAGCTCACCCCCAGGACAGGGAGGAGAGACCCAGTACTTC.

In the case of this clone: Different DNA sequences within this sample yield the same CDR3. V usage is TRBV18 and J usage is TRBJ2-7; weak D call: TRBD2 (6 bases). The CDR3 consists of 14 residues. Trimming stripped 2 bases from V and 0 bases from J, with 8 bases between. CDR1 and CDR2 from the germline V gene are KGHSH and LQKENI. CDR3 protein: CASSPRRVSYEQYF. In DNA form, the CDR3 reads TGTGCCAGCTCACCAAGGAGGGTCTCCTACGAGCAGTACTTC.

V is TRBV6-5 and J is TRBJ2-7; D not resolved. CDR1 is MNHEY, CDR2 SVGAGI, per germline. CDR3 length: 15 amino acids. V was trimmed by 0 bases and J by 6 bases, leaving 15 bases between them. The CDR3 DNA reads TGTGCCAGCAGTTACTCACGGCTAGAAAGCACCGAGCAGTACTTC. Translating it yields CASSYSRLESTEQYF.

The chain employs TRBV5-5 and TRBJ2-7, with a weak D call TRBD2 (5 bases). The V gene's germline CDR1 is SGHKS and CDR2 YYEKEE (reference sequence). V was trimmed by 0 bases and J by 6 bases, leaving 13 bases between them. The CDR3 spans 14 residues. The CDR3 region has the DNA TGTGCCAGCAGCTTGGCTTGGTCGGGGATCGAGCAGTACTTC. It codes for CASSLAWSGIEQYF. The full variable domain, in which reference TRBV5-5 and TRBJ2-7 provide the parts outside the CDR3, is DAGVTQSPTHLIKTRGQQVTLRCSPISGHKSVSWYQQVLGQGPQFIFQYYEKEERGRGNFPDRFSARQFPNYSSELNVNALLLGDSALYLCASSLAWSGIEQYFGPGTRLTVT.

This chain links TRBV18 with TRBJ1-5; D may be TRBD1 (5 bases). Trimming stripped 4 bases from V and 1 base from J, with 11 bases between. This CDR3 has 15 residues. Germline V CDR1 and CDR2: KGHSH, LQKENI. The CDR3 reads CASSLRERSNQPQHF. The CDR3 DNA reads TGTGCCAGCTCACTCAGGGAAAGGAGCAATCAGCCCCAGCATTTT.

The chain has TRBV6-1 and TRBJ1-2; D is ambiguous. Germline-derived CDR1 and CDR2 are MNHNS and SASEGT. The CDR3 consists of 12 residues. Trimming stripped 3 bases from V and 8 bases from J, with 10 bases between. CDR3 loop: CASSDSFRGYTF. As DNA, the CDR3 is TGTGCCAGCAGTGACTCATTCCGAGGCTACACCTTC.

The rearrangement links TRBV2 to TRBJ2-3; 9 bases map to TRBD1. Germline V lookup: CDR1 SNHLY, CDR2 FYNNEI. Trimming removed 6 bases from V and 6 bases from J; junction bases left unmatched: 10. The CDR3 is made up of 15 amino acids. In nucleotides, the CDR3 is TGTGCCAGCAGAGAACAGGGGGCCGCCAGGGATACGCAGTATTTT. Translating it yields CASREQGAARDTQYF.

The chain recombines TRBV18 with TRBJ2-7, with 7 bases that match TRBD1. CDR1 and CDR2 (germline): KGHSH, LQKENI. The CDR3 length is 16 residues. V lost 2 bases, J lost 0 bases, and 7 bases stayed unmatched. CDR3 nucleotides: TGTGCCAGCTCACCATCGGACAGGTCAAGCTCCTACGAGCAGTACTTC. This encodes CASSPSDRSSSYEQYF.

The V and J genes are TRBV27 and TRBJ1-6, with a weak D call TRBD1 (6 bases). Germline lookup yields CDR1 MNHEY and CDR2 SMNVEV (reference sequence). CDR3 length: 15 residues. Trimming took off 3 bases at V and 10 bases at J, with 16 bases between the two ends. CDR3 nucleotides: TGTGCCAGCAGTTTCGACAGGACTTCGGGCTCACCCCTCCACTTT. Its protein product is CASSFDRTSGSPLHF.

The CDR3 region is CASSPPPGGIGGNTIYF. For the CDR3, the DNA is TGTGCCAGCTCACCCCCGCCTGGGGGAATCGGAGGAAACACCATATATTTT. V is TRBV18 and J is TRBJ1-3; tentative D call: TRBD1 (5 bases). This CDR3 is built from 17 residues. The germline V gene has CDR1 KGHSH and CDR2 LQKENI. V lost 3 bases to trimming and J lost 4 bases, with 19 bases between them.

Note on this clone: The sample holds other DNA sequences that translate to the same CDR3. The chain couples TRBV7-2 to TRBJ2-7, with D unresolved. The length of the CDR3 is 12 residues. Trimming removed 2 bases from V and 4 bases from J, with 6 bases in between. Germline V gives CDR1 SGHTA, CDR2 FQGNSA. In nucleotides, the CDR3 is TGTGCCAGCAGCTTATTGGGGTACGAGCAGTACTTC. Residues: CASSLLGYEQYF. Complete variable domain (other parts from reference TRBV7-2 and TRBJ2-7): GAGVSQSPSNKVTEKGKDVELRCDPISGHTALYWYRQSLGQGLEFLIYFQGNSAPDKSGLPSDRFSAERTGGSVSTLTIQRTQQEDSAVYLCASSLLGYEQYFGPGTRLTVT.

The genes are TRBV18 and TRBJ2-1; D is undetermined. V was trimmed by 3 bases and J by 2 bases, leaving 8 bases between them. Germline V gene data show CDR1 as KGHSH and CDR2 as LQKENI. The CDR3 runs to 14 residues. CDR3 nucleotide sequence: TGTGCCAGCTCACCCGACCAAGCCTACAATGAGCAGTTCTTC. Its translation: CASSPDQAYNEQFF.

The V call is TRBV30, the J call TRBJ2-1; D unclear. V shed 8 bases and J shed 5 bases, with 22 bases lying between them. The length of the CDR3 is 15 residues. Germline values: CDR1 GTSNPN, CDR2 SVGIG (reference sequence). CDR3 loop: CAGISRPLLNNEQFF. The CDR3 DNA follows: TGTGCCGGGATAAGCAGACCCCTCCTGAACAATGAGCAGTTCTTC.

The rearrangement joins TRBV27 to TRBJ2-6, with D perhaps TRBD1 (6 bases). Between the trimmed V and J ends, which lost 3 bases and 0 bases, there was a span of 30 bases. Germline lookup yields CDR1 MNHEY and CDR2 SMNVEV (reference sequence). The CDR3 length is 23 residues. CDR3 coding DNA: TGTGCCAGCAGTTTTTTGACGCTGGAGACCGGGACATCAACGTTCTCTGGGGCCAACGTCCTGACTTTC. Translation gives CASSFLTLETGTSTFSGANVLTF.

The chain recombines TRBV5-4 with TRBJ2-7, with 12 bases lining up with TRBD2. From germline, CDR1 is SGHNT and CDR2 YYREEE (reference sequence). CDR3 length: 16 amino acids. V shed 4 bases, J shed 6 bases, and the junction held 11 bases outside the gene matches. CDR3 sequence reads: CASSPRLAGAPLEQYF. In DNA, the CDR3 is TGTGCCAGCAGCCCGAGACTAGCGGGAGCTCCTCTCGAGCAGTACTTC.

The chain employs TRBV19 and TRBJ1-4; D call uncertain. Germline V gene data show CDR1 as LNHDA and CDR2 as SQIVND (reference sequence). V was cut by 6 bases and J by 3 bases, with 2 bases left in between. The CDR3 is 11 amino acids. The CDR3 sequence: CASRANEKLFF. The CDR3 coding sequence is TGTGCCAGTAGGGCTAATGAAAAACTGTTTTTT.